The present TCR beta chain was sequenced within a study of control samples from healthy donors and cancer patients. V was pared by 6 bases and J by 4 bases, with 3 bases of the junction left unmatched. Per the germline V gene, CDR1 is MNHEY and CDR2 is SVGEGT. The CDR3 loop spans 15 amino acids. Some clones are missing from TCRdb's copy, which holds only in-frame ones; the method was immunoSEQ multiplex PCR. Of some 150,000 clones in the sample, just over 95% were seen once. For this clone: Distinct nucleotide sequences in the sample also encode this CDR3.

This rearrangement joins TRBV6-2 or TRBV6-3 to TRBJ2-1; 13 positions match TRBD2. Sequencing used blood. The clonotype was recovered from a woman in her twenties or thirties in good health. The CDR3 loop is CASSRTSGGYNEQFF. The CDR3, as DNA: TGTGCCAGCAGCCGGACTAGCGGGGGATACAATGAGCAGTTCTTC.